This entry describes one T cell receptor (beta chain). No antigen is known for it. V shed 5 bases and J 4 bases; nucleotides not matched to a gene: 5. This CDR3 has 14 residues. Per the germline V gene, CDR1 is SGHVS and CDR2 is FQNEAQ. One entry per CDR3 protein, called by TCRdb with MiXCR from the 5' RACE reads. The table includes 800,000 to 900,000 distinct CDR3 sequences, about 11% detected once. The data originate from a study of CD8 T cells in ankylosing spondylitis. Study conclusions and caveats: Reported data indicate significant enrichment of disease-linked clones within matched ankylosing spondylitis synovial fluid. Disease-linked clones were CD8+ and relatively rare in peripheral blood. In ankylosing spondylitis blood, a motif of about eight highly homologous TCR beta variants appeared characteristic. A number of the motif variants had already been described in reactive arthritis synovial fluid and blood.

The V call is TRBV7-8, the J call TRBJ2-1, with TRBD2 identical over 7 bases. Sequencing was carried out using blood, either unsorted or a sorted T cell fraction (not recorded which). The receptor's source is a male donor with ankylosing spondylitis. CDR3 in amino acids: CASSRQRGYNEQFF. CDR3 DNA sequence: TGTGCCAGCAGCCGACAGCGGGGTTACAATGAGCAGTTCTTC.